The following is a TCR beta chain sequence with its context. This clone was seen only once. What antigen it recognizes has not been identified. No base quality information exists; no much larger clone differs at one position. A single read offers scant evidence. Libraries were built with PCR. The run used an Illumina HiSeq 4000. High-throughput sequencing was used to profile the CDR3 region of the TCR beta-chain in every patient. The authors' analysis ran thus. A classifier to discriminate distant-metastatic papillary thyroid cancer patients was built from CDR3 differences across clinicopathological groups. The Shannon index was used to assess repertoire diversity, and the Morisita-Horn index was used to assess tumor-blood repertoire similarity. The raw public reads went through TCRdb reprocessing: fastp at Q25, MiXCR clone calling, in-frame beta chains kept. In this record, the V and J calls reflect TCRdb's handling and not the investigators' own analysis. Present in this sample are more than 15,000 clones, about 25% of which were seen just once. The top ten constitute about a tenth of the sample.

Trimming removed 7 bases from V and 2 bases from J, leaving 18 bases between the germline ends. The CDR3 covers 16 residues, taking in both the cysteine and the phenylalanine. This entry keeps only the CDR3 DNA: 48 bases, framed from base 1. According to the germline V gene, CDR1 reads SGHAT and CDR2 reads FQNNGV. This specimen comes from a study of metastatic and nonmetastatic thyroid tumors (TCRdb year 2020). Some background on the complete study: For patients with malignant and with benign thyroid disease, the researchers compared repertoires between peripheral blood samples and tumor or nodule tissue samples. What the research found in general, with its limitations: TCR beta diversity was reported as significantly higher in malignant tumors than in benign nodules, in both blood and tumor samples.

No patient had received any treatment before thyroid surgery. Using T-cell receptor beta sequencing, the study looked back at clinical samples from patients collected from about 2011 to 2018. The origin of this receptor is a male donor with papillary thyroid cancer or a benign thyroid nodule (not recorded which). Some clones in this sample may be carry-over from other donors' samples. This chain is built from TRBV11-2 and TRBJ2-1, and perhaps TRBD2 as D gene, on 7 matching bases. Material for sequencing was blood. The nucleotide sequence reads as follows: TGTGCCAGCATCAGATTTTCCGGGGGGCCCTACAATGAGCAGTTCTTC. The encoded protein is CASIRFSGGPYNEQFF.